This T cell receptor beta chain was obtained from a study of technical replicates of blood from a handful of donors. Germline V gene lookup returns CDR1 SEHNR and CDR2 FQNEAQ (reference sequence). Germline trimming cut 4 bases from V and 1 base from J; bases unmatched to any gene: 12. The CDR3 runs to 17 residues. Libraries were prepared by immunoSEQ multiplex PCR; TCRdb keeps only in-frame clonotypes and omits some of them. Among about 70,000 clones listed, just under 97% were seen once. Source material: T cells isolated from PBMCs. The V gene is TRBV7-9, the J gene TRBJ2-5; the match to TRBD1 covers 7 bases. This sequence was found in a human donor in good health. The CDR3 loop reads CASSSNRPNRGQETQYF. Here the CDR3 DNA reads TGTGCCAGCAGCTCAAACCGTCCTAACAGGGGCCAAGAGACCCAGTACTTC.